This is a list of T cell receptor beta chains from one sample in a study of T cells in Graves' hyperthyroidism and ophthalmopathy. TCRdb reanalysed the multiplex PCR reads using MiXCR and keeps one entry per CDR3 protein. The table has around 440,000 distinct CDR3 sequences, around 14% seen once. Sequences were obtained from blood. The receptor source for this set is a young woman with Graves' hyperthyroidism. The CDR3 runs from the conserved cysteine through the conserved F or W. D genes are given only for firm matches. Rows give clone size only sometimes, using once, few, many, or a class for an expanded clone.

TRBV3-1	TRBJ1-1	.	many	TGTGCCAGCAGCCAAACAAATAGCGGCACTGAAGCTTTCTTT	CASSQTNSGTEAFF
TRBV19	TRBJ2-1	.	many	TGTGCCAGCAGCATCGGGAATGAGCAGTTCTTC	CASSIGNEQFF
TRBV18	TRBJ1-2	TRBD1	few	TGTGCCAGCTCACCATCGACAGGGATCTATGGCTACACCTTC	CASSPSTGIYGYTF
TRBV11-2	TRBJ2-5	TRBD2	many	TGTGCCAGCAGCGTTACAAGACTAGCTCGCGAGACCCAGTACTTC	CASSVTRLARETQYF
TRBV12-5	TRBJ2-2	TRBD1	many	TGTGCTAGTGGTTTGGTGGGCATTAGATTGGACAGGCCGAACACCGGGGAGCTGTTTTTT	CASGLVGIRLDRPNTGELFF
TRBV5-1	TRBJ2-7	TRBD1	many	TGCGCCAGCAGCCCCATAGGGGGCGGCAGCTCCTACGAGCAGTACTTC	CASSPIGGGSSYEQYF
TRBV7-6	TRBJ2-1	.	.	TGTGCCAGCAGCTTAGAGGGCGAGGCCTACAATGAGCAGTTCTTC	CASSLEGEAYNEQFF
TRBV6-5	TRBJ2-2	TRBD2	.	TGTGCCAGCAGTTACCTAATATCTCTAGCGGGGAACCCAAGTGGGGAGCTGTTTTTT	CASSYLISLAGNPSGELFF
TRBV6-1	TRBJ2-2	TRBD1	few	TGTGCCAGCAGTAAATTTGGGACAGGGGCCAACACCGGGGAGCTGTTTTTT	CASSKFGTGANTGELFF
TRBV6-2/TRBV6-3	TRBJ2-7	.	few	TGTGCCAGCAGTGATACTGGGGGGACTCCCGGACGGTGGTACGAGCAGTACTTC	CASSDTGGTPGRWYEQYF
TRBV7-8	TRBJ2-1	.	many	TGTGCCAGCAGCTTAAGGGAGAGCTCCTACAATGAGCAGTTCTTC	CASSLRESSYNEQFF
TRBV5-6	TRBJ2-7	.	.	TGTGCCAGCAGCTTGATTTGGAACGAGCAGTACTTC	CASSLIWNEQYF
TRBV5-5	TRBJ1-3	.	.	TGTGCCAGCAGCTTGGTGGATAGCTCTGGAAACACCATATATTTT	CASSLVDSSGNTIYF
TRBV29-1	TRBJ2-2	.	.	TGCAGCGTTACAGGGTACACCGGGGAGCTGTTTTTT	CSVTGYTGELFF
TRBV5-8	TRBJ2-3	.	few	TGTGCCAGCAGCTTGTTGGGACAAAGCACAGATACGCAGTATTTT	CASSLLGQSTDTQYF
TRBV29-1	TRBJ2-6	TRBD2	few	TGCAGCGTTGAAGCAGTGTCCCCGGGAGGTGGGGCCAACGTCCTGACTTTC	CSVEAVSPGGGANVLTF
TRBV5-1	TRBJ2-7	.	few	TGCGCCAGCAGCTTAAACGTCGAGCAGTACTTC	CASSLNVEQYF
TRBV6-2/TRBV6-3	TRBJ1-5	.	many	TGTGCCAGCATCCCAGGGATCTATAGCAATCAGCCCCAGCATTTT	CASIPGIYSNQPQHF
TRBV9	TRBJ2-7	.	.	TGTGCCAGCAGCGTAGACGAACTAAGCTCCTACGAGCAGTACTTC	CASSVDELSSYEQYF
TRBV20-1	TRBJ1-6	.	few	TGCAGTGCTAGGACTGAATCACCCCTCCACTTT	CSARTESPLHF
TRBV28	TRBJ2-4	.	many	TGTGCCAGCAGTAGTTGGCTAGCCAAAAACATTCAGTACTTC	CASSSWLAKNIQYF
TRBV6-2/TRBV6-3	TRBJ2-3	TRBD1	many	TGTGCCAGCTCCGACCAGGGGGGCACAGATACGCAGTATTTT	CASSDQGGTDTQYF
TRBV5-8	TRBJ2-5	TRBD1	few	TGTGCCAGCCACAGGGGGCTTGGGGTGACCCAGTACTTC	CASHRGLGVTQYF
TRBV24-1	TRBJ1-2	TRBD1	.	TGTGCCACCAGTGACCTGGACAGGGGTGGCGGCTACACCTTC	CATSDLDRGGGYTF
TRBV20-1	TRBJ2-7	TRBD2	many	TGCAGTGCTAGGACTAGCGTATTCAACGAGCAGTACTTC	CSARTSVFNEQYF
TRBV7-8	TRBJ1-5	.	.	TGTGCCAGCAGTCAGCCCGAGCGGCAGCCCCAGCATTTT	CASSQPERQPQHF
TRBV20-1	TRBJ2-7	TRBD2	.	TGCAGTGCGCAGCGGGAGGGCCTTCACGAGCAGTACTTC	CSAQREGLHEQYF
TRBV6-6	TRBJ2-1	.	many	TGTGCCAGCAGTTACAGGAATGAGCAGTTCTTC	CASSYRNEQFF
TRBV7-3	TRBJ2-1	TRBD2	many	TGTGCCAGCAGCTTAATGAGACTAGCGGGAAGCAATGAGCAGTTCTTC	CASSLMRLAGSNEQFF
TRBV27	TRBJ2-1	TRBD2	many	TGTGCCAGCAGTTTGGGACTAGCGGGGGGGTCTTACAATGAGCAGTTCTTC	CASSLGLAGGSYNEQFF
TRBV28	TRBJ2-2	TRBD2	many	TGTGCCAGCCTAGCGGGAGGCCTGAACACCGGGGAGCTGTTTTTT	CASLAGGLNTGELFF
TRBV5-1	TRBJ1-1	.	many	TGCGCCAGCAGCTTTACGGACGGCACTGAAGCTTTCTTT	CASSFTDGTEAFF